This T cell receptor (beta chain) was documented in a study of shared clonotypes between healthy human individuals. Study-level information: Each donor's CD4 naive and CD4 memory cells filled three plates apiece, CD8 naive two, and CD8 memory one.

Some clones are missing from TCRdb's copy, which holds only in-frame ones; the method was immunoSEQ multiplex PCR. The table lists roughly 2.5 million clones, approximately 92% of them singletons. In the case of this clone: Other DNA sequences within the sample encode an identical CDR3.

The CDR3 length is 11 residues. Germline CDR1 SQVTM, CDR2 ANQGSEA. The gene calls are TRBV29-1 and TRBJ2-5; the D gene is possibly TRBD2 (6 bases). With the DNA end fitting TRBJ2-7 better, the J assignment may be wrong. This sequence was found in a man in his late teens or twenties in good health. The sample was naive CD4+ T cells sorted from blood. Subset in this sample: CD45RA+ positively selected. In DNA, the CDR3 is TGCAGCGCCGGGGGACCCTACGAGCAGTACTTC. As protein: CSAGGPYEQYF.